Given below is one T cell receptor beta chain in context. Antigen: not known. The data originate from a study of CD8 T cells in Susac syndrome. Broader study findings: By the study's own acknowledgment, its TCR sequencing and HLA analysis included relatively few individuals.

Controls were healthy donors (matched for age and sex). TEMRA cells were enriched by FACS, and CD4+ and CD8+ T cells were negatively isolated. This CDR3 is 13 amino acids long. The germline CDR1 and CDR2 sequences are WSHSY and SAAADI. Trimming cost V 2 bases and J 2 bases, with 7 bases left between them. A quantity of roughly 0.5 to 1 ug RNA underwent reverse transcription using random hexamers. Multiplex immunoSEQ PCR targeted 54 Vbeta and 13 Jbeta TCR beta segments. TCRdb reprocessed the immunoSEQ multiplex PCR reads via MiXCR and lists one record per CDR3 protein. The sample shows about 90,000 distinct CDR3 sequences, around 93% of them seen only once.

The gene calls are TRBV10-2 and TRBJ2-7, with D perhaps being TRBD1 or TRBD2 (6 bases each). The material sequenced was CD8+ T cells from PBMCs. This clonotype was sampled from a human donor in good health. CDR3 in amino acids: CASSERGAYEQYF. Here the CDR3 DNA reads TGCGCCAGCAGTGAGAGGGGGGCCTACGAGCAGTACTTC.